This T cell receptor (beta chain) was sequenced during a study of identical twins. Trimming took off 2 bases at V and 1 base at J, with 9 bases between the two ends. Germline-derived CDR1 and CDR2 are SGHRS and YFSETQ. The CDR3 has 14 residues. Points from the study as a whole: For monozygotic twins, models underestimated out-of-frame TCR alpha sharing. Insertions were fewer in abundant cord blood beta clonotypes, whereas memory repertoires showed none of this pattern.

In its sample, this clonotype was seen many times. Its antigen is unidentified. Everyone who donated was a healthy Caucasian. MiXCR, run by TCRdb on the 5' RACE reads, gives a single entry per CDR3 protein. The data hold about 530,000 distinct CDR3 sequences, with approximately 20% observed a single time. These same data were also listed under a study on yellow fever vaccine responses in identical twins.

The sequenced sample consisted of CD4+ T cells sorted from blood. The TCR was taken from a woman aged 18 to 35 in good health. The chain recombines TRBV5-1 with TRBJ2-5; D is unclear. CDR3 sequence: CASSFGETQETQYF. The CDR3 DNA reads as TGCGCCAGCAGCTTCGGCGAGACCCAAGAGACCCAGTACTTC.